This TCR beta chain was sequenced for a study of vaccination and CD4 T cells after COVID-19. The treatment was: approximately 10-day PBMC culture with coronavirus spike peptide pools or control peptides (ViraFEST assay). Harvesting of the unexposed donor's CD4+ T cells predated the COVID-19 pandemic (2011-2018). For this clonotype: The antigen remains undetermined.

There are 15 residues in the CDR3. V was clipped by 6 bases and J by 2 bases; unmatched bases: 9. Germline V CDR1 and CDR2: MNHEY, SVGEGT. Sequenced with the Oncomine TCR Beta short-read assay was DNA taken from cultured CD4+ T cells. Cultured CD4+ T cells yielded the extracted genomic DNA. MiXCR, applied by TCRdb to the PCR reads, yields one record per CDR3 protein. Found here are fewer than 10,000 distinct CDR3 sequences, around 31% of them singletons; the top ten hold about 22%. The sequencing sample was made of CD4+ T cells from blood, cultured in vitro. This TCR was sampled from a human donor in good health. The chain is built from TRBV6-2 or TRBV6-3 and TRBJ2-5, with 7 bases identical to TRBD1. In nucleotides, the CDR3 is TGTGCCAGCAGCCGACGACAGGGCCCACAAGAGACCCAGTACTTC. Translated: CASSRRQGPQETQYF.